This T cell receptor (beta chain) was recorded in a study of blood T cell repertoires in COVID-19 (dated by TCRdb to the early 2020s). About the full investigation: The collaborator samples originated in the United States, Italy and Spain and spanned the acute and convalescent phases of COVID-19. Subjects who had been exposed to COVID-19, were actively infected with it, or had recovered from it provided the deeply sampled blood TCRbeta repertoires that made up the dataset. The material from the prospective study consisted of cDNA or gDNA derived from T cells, B-cell-depleted T cells, or PBMCs. The samples were drawn from two sources: the first 160 participants of the ongoing ImmuneRACE study, and fewer than 1,500 subjects contributed by 6 global collaborators. The sample metadata nearly always contained a de-identified subject ID, COVID-19 status, age in years and sex. Where available, HLA class I and class II types were taken from metadata supplied by the sample provider and were not determined by assay-based typing. A freely available public database, intended as a resource for researchers studying the immune response to SARS-CoV-2, is where the repertoires were released.

Counted from cysteine to phenylalanine, this CDR3 has 13 amino acids. Here the CDR3 DNA is all that survives: 39 bases in frame from base 1. The germline V gene supplies CDR1 SGHTS and CDR2 YDEGEE. V loses 6 bases of germline sequence and J loses 5 bases, and the interval between the two ends is 15 bases. The immunoSEQ Assay, a bias-controlled multiplex PCR, was used to amplify TCRbeta CDR3 regions from genomic DNA. The authors processed their data as follows. The number of nucleated cells in each sample was estimated from the amplification of reference gene primers within the assay. To quantify the absolute abundance of each unique TCRbeta CDR3 rearrangement, sequence reads were collapsed and filtered. For each sample, productive Simpson clonality was calculated as the square root of Simpson's diversity index over productive rearrangements. In its TCRdb copy, this immuneACCESS table keeps in-frame sequences only and misses some clones. Where compared with another copy, unresolved V genes explain less than half of these, and the others have no known cause. That table furnishes V, J and clone size, whereas the DNA furnished D and trimming. The sample table contains fewer than 60,000 clones; only one count was recorded for around nine tenths of them. The leading ten clones occupy approximately 4% of the sample.

Concerning this clone itself: Its antigen has not been determined. Base qualities were left out, and no much larger clone turns up one base away.

Each collaborating institution followed its own protocols to collect whole blood in K2EDTA tubes. For TCRbeta analysis, collaborators shipped samples in one of three forms: frozen whole blood, isolated PBMCs, or DNA extracted from either of those sample types. The investigation overall reported the following: The amount of clinical and demographic metadata varied by source and participant and was provided uncurated.

The sequence was obtained from a man aged 45 to 65 with acute or convalescent COVID-19. The sequence links TRBV5-8 to TRBJ2-7, with no D gene named confidently. The specimen was peripheral blood. The CDR3 protein sequence reads: CASTKTPYHEQYF. The DNA sequence is as follows: TGTGCCAGCACCAAAACTCCGTACCACGAGCAGTACTTC.